This TCR beta chain was sequenced in a study of early T cells in non-severe SARS-CoV-2 infection (dated by TCRdb to the early 2020s). Broadly, across the study: Because TCR sequencing was done on bulk RNA from unsorted whole blood, the alpha and beta chains could not be paired.

Library preparation employed 5' RACE. Sequencing was performed on a NextSeq 500. Unique molecular identifiers were attached to individual cDNA molecules in the TCR library protocol so that sequencing error and PCR bias could be corrected. Sequencing covered both TCR alpha and beta chains, and within each sample the abundances of alpha and beta sequences were tightly co-correlated. As for how the authors treated the data: Decombinator V4 was used to annotate TCR sequences for V gene, J gene and CDR3. Expanded TCRs were defined as changing significantly between any two time points under a Poisson model with p below 0.0001. Abundances of TCRs were expressed as counts per million after normalisation to the total number of TCRs sequenced in each sample. TRAV1-2 paired with TRAJ12, TRAJ20 or TRAJ33 defined MAIT TCRs, while TRAV10 paired with TRAJ18 defined iNKT TCRs. VDJdb, accessed 1 November 2021, was searched for CMV, EBV and SARS-CoV-2 annotated TCRs, with TCRs annotated for multiple antigens excluded. Through fastp at Q25 and MiXCR, TCRdb rebuilt clones from the public reads, retaining in-frame beta chains. Rows are combined by CDR3 protein, so each entry shows the most common genes and DNA. For this entry, the V and J calls and clone size follow TCRdb and not the study's own pipeline. In all, the sample holds about 50,000 distinct CDR3 sequences, and roughly 6.1% of those were seen once. The ten largest account for approximately 6.3% of the sample.

The research as a whole found: VDJdb matching was skewed toward anti-spike CD8 responses, so virus-specific expansions were likely underestimated and private and CD4 specificities were missed.

This was a case-control study nested in a cohort of healthcare workers in London, UK, who had nasopharyngeal swab PCR tests and blood samples taken every week. Between 23 and 31 March 2020, the week of the UK lockdown, healthcare workers were enrolled and then followed up weekly for as long as 16 weeks. This clonotype was counted many times. The specificity of this receptor is unknown. No quality values exist for individual bases; no much larger clone is one base distant. CDR1 and CDR2 were assigned from the germline V gene as SQVTM and ANQGSEA. The germline ends are 13 bases apart after V is trimmed by 4 bases and J by 10 bases. The CDR3 goes from the cysteine to the phenylalanine over 11 residues. Only the CDR3 region is kept as DNA, spanning 33 bases read in frame from base 1.

The V and J segments used are TRBV29-1 and TRBJ1-1; no D gene call is confident. This TCR was recovered from an adult who was a healthcare worker with PCR-confirmed SARS-CoV-2 infection or an uninfected control (not recorded which). The sequenced sample was whole blood, obtained at baseline. This receptor has the CDR3 CSVGEKLGAFF. The DNA sequence is TGCAGCGTTGGAGAAAAACTTGGAGCTTTCTTT.